These T cell receptor beta chains were read from a single sample in a study of OX40 agonist ivuxolimab in advanced cancers. Clones were read by immunoSEQ multiplex PCR, and TCRdb kept only the in-frame ones, dropping some. The sample has 70,000 or so clones, about 84% seen once. This specimen consisted of CD4+ or CD8+ T cells sorted from blood, obtained in a trial of the OX40 agonist ivuxolimab. The receptors stem from an adult with an advanced solid tumor such as melanoma, head and neck, liver or kidney cancer. Both conserved end residues are part of each CDR3. A D gene is named only where the DNA matches it firmly. The size of a clone is reported for some rows only, either as once, few or many, or as a class for expanded clones.

j_gene | abundance | v_gene | d_gene | CDR3nt | CDR3aa
TRBJ2-1 | . | TRBV5-1 | . | TGCGCCAGCAGCTTAGGGGGAGGGGCCCCCCATGAGCAGTTCTTC | CASSLGGGAPHEQFF
TRBJ2-3 | . | TRBV12-5 | . | TGTGCTAGTGGTGGGGCTGTTAGCACAGATACGCAGTATTTT | CASGGAVSTDTQYF
TRBJ1-5 | few | TRBV30 | TRBD1 | TGTGCCTGGAGTGTACTAACAGGGGCCCAGCATTTT | CAWSVLTGAQHF
TRBJ2-5 | once | TRBV7-2 | . | TGTGCCAGCAGCTTACGCCCAGGCCAAGAGACCCAGTACTTC | CASSLRPGQETQYF
TRBJ2-2 | . | TRBV2 | TRBD1 | TGTGCCAGCAGTCCAACAGGGGCCGGGGAGCTGTTTTTT | CASSPTGAGELFF
TRBJ1-1 | . | TRBV28 | . | TGTGCCAGCACTCCGGTTGAGGGGCGGTCTGAAGCTTTCTTT | CASTPVEGRSEAFF
TRBJ1-2 | few | TRBV2 | . | TGTGCCAGCAGTGAAGAGGTTGGCTACACCTTC | CASSEEVGYTF
TRBJ1-4 | . | TRBV6-5 | TRBD1 | TGTGCCAGCAGTTACGGGACAGGCCGCGATGAAAAACTGTTTTTT | CASSYGTGRDEKLFF
TRBJ1-2 | . | TRBV18 | TRBD1 | TGTGCCAGCTCACCCTCGACAGGGCCCGGTTATGGCTACACCTTC | CASSPSTGPGYGYTF
TRBJ1-1 | . | TRBV7-3 | . | TGTGCCAGCAGCTTAGACTTCAACACTGAAGCTTTCTTT | CASSLDFNTEAFF
TRBJ1-1 | few | TRBV19 | . | TGTGCCAGTAGTTCGCAATCGGTGAACACTGAAGCTTTCTTT | CASSSQSVNTEAFF
TRBJ2-1 | . | TRBV9 | TRBD2 | TGTGCCAGCAGCGCGGTGCCGGGACTAGCGGGATACAATGAGCAGTTCTTC | CASSAVPGLAGYNEQFF
TRBJ1-5 | . | TRBV28 | . | TGTGCCAGCAGTGTCTACGCCCCAGCCAATCAGCCCCAGCATTTT | CASSVYAPANQPQHF
TRBJ1-2 | . | TRBV9 | . | TGTGCCAGCAGCCCTCGACTTAATAACTATGGCTACACCTTC | CASSPRLNNYGYTF
TRBJ1-2 | . | TRBV2 | . | TGTGCCACTACAGGGTACCATAACTATGGCTACACCTTC | CATTGYHNYGYTF
TRBJ2-3 | . | TRBV7-2 | . | TGTGCCAGCAGCTTAGAATCGACAGGAGCAGATACGCAGTATTTT | CASSLESTGADTQYF
TRBJ1-2 | . | TRBV29-1 | . | TGCAGCGTTGAAGCCAGGGATAATGACTATGGCTACACCTTC | CSVEARDNDYGYTF
TRBJ2-4 | . | TRBV28 | TRBD1 | TGTGCCAGCGGAGGACAGGAGACCAACAAAAACATTCAGTACTTC | CASGGQETNKNIQYF
TRBJ2-3 | . | TRBV7-6 | . | TGTGCCAGCAGCTTAAGTGGACTAAACCAGGATACGCAGTATTTT | CASSLSGLNQDTQYF
TRBJ2-6 | . | TRBV2 | . | TGTGCCAGCTCTCAGGGGAAGAGCTCTGGGGCCAACGTCCTGACTTTC | CASSQGKSSGANVLTF
TRBJ1-3 | . | TRBV14 | . | TGTGCCAGCAGCCAAAATTGGGGGTCTGGAAACACCATATATTTT | CASSQNWGSGNTIYF
TRBJ2-5 | . | TRBV2 | . | TGTGCCAGCAGAGGGGGACGGCAAGAGACCCAGTACTTC | CASRGGRQETQYF
TRBJ2-7 | few | TRBV4-3 | . | TGCGCCAGCACCGACTACGAGCAGTACTTC | CASTDYEQYF
TRBJ1-5 | once | TRBV19 | . | TGTGCCAGTAGTATAGAGGGAATTGGCAATCAGCCCCAGCATTTT | CASSIEGIGNQPQHF
TRBJ1-1 | . | TRBV7-2 | . | TGTGCCAGCAGCTCCCGGGGGTTCTCGAACACTGAAGCTTTCTTT | CASSSRGFSNTEAFF
TRBJ2-5 | . | TRBV27 | . | TGTGCCAGCAGTCAACAGGAGGAGGAGACCCAGTACTTC | CASSQQEEETQYF
TRBJ2-1 | few | TRBV25-1 | TRBD1 | TGTGCCAGCAGTTGGGCAGGGGGCCATGAGCAGTTCTTC | CASSWAGGHEQFF
TRBJ2-3 | . | TRBV4-1 | . | TGCGCCAGCAGCCAAGAAAATTACCCTACAGATACGCAGTATTTT | CASSQENYPTDTQYF
TRBJ1-4 | . | TRBV6-1 | . | TGTGCCAGCAGTGAAGCGCGGGGCAGGGCAGGGGAAAAACTGTTTTTT | CASSEARGRAGEKLFF
TRBJ1-1 | . | TRBV6-6 | . | TGTGCCAGCAGACCCCAGACAGGCAGGGGCACTGAAGCTTTCTTT | CASRPQTGRGTEAFF
TRBJ1-6 | . | TRBV5-4 | . | TGTGCCAGCAGTCAGGGCTTAGACCATTCACCCCTCCACTTT | CASSQGLDHSPLHF
TRBJ1-1 | . | TRBV28 | . | TGTGCCAGCAGTTTACCATTCTACAGGACGAACACTGAAGCTTTCTTT | CASSLPFYRTNTEAFF
TRBJ2-5 | . | TRBV4-2 | TRBD2 | TGTGCCAGCAGCCAAGACGTAGCGGGGGGCCGCGTTCAACACTTC | CASSQDVAGGRVQHF
TRBJ1-1 | once | TRBV9 | . | TGTGCCAGCAGCGAGATCCAACATCGTGAAGCTTTCTTT | CASSEIQHREAFF
TRBJ2-2 | . | TRBV2 | . | TGTGCCAGCAGTGATCCCGGGGAGCTGTTTTTT | CASSDPGELFF
TRBJ1-1 | . | TRBV6-1 | . | TGTGCCAGCACCATATACCGGTCCCCCTACACTGAAGCTTTCTTT | CASTIYRSPYTEAFF
TRBJ1-1 | . | TRBV2 | . | TGTGCCAGTGGAGTGGGGCTCACTGAAGCTTTCTTT | CASGVGLTEAFF
TRBJ1-1 | . | TRBV5-6 | TRBD1 | TGTGCCAGCAGCTTGTGGGCAGGGGGCCAATTCACTGAAGCTTTCTTT | CASSLWAGGQFTEAFF
TRBJ2-7 | . | TRBV7-2 | TRBD2 | TGTGCCAGCAGCGAGCTAGCGGGAGGTGTGTACGAGCAGTACTTC | CASSELAGGVYEQYF
TRBJ2-3 | . | TRBV4-1 | . | TGCGCCAGCAGCCAAGATTACCCGAACAGGATCGGGGCGCAGTATTTT | CASSQDYPNRIGAQYF
TRBJ1-2 | . | TRBV7-9 | TRBD1 | TGTGCCAGCAGCCCCTGGGCCCCGACAGGGAGCTATGGCTACACCTTC | CASSPWAPTGSYGYTF
TRBJ2-4 | . | TRBV4-1 | TRBD2 | TGCGCCAGCAGCCAGGGACTAGCGGCAAAGCTAGCCAAAAACATTCAGTACTTC | CASSQGLAAKLAKNIQYF
TRBJ2-3 | . | TRBV5-4 | . | TGTGCCAGCAGCTCCCCAGGGCCGACCACAGATACGCAGTATTTT | CASSSPGPTTDTQYF
TRBJ1-6 | . | TRBV6-1 | . | TGTGCCAGCAGTGGGGCAGAATATAATTCACCCCTCCACTTT | CASSGAEYNSPLHF
TRBJ2-5 | . | TRBV15 | TRBD1 | TGTGCCACCAGCAGAGGACAGGACAGGGAAGAGACCCAGTACTTC | CATSRGQDREETQYF